These 20 T cell receptor beta chains share one sample of origin, sequenced in a study of shared clonotypes between healthy human individuals. Positively selected for CCR7, the CD45RO-negative cells used as naive CD8 cells excluded terminally differentiated effector memory CD45RA+ cells. Some clones are missing from TCRdb's copy, which holds only in-frame ones; the method was immunoSEQ multiplex PCR. This sample has about 2.2 million clones, with about 93% found just once. The sequenced sample was naive CD8+ T cells from PBMCs. These receptor sequences come from a man younger than 35 in good health. Some clones in this sample may be carry-over from other donors' samples.

The chain has TRBV19 and TRBJ2-7, with D perhaps matching TRBD2 (6 bases). The V and J ends lost 10 bases and 3 bases respectively, with 16 bases between them. Per germline, CDR1 LNHDA and CDR2 SQIVND (reference sequence). CDR3 length equals 13 residues. This chain's CDR3 is CATAGPDRYEQYF. The CDR3 DNA reads TGTGCCACCGCGGGGCCCGATCGCTACGAGCAGTACTTC.

V is TRBV6-6 and J is TRBJ2-5; 7 bases are a match to TRBD2. The CDR3 is made up of 16 amino acids. With 0 bases clipped from V and 4 bases from J, the junction kept 8 bases outside the gene matches. Germline assignment: CDR1 MNHNY and CDR2 SVGAGI (reference sequence). CDR3 sequence (DNA): TGTGCCAGCAGTTACTCGTTGGCGGGAGTAGGAGAGACCCAGTACTTC. It encodes CASSYSLAGVGETQYF.

The chain links TRBV27 to TRBJ2-4; TRBD2 aligns across 13 bases. In germline, CDR1 is MNHEY, CDR2 SMNVEV (reference sequence). V was clipped by 4 bases and J by 2 bases; unmatched bases: 8. This CDR3 comprises 18 residues. The CDR3 reads CASSSRTSGSASKNIQYF. CDR3 DNA sequence: TGTGCCAGCAGTTCTCGGACTAGCGGGAGTGCGTCCAAAAACATTCAGTACTTC.

CDR3 region: CASSQYGFPNTGELFF. In DNA form, the CDR3 reads TGCGCCAGCAGCCAGTACGGCTTTCCGAACACCGGGGAGCTGTTTTTT. The chain is built from TRBV4-1 and TRBJ2-2; D is ambiguous. The germline V gene has CDR1 MGHRA and CDR2 YSYEKL. The CDR3 has 16 amino acids. V lost 3 bases, J lost 0 bases, and 11 bases lay in between.

The chain carries TRBV4-1 and TRBJ1-2; a weak D match, TRBD1 (6 bases). The V gene lost 4 bases and the J gene lost 5 bases, with 14 bases spanning the gap. CDR1 and CDR2 from the germline V gene are MGHRA and YSYEKL. The CDR3 is made up of 14 amino acids. CDR3 coding DNA: TGCGCCAGCAGCCCCCGGGAGGGGGATTATGGCTACACCTTC. This gives the protein CASSPREGDYGYTF.

This sequence joins TRBV4-3 and TRBJ2-1; tentatively, D is TRBD1 (5 bases). Germline values: CDR1 LGHNA, CDR2 YSLEER. This CDR3 region has 15 residues. The V end lost 4 bases, the J end lost 0 bases, and 10 bases lay between the germline ends. The CDR3 coding sequence is TGCGCCAGCAGCCCCAGGGCTAGCTCCTACAATGAGCAGTTCTTC. Translation: CASSPRASSYNEQFF.

This chain links TRBV5-5 with TRBJ2-1; maybe TRBD1 (6 bases). V was trimmed by 5 bases and J by 2 bases, leaving 17 bases between them. The CDR3 is 16 residues long. Germline values: CDR1 SGHKS, CDR2 YYEKEE (reference sequence). The CDR3 DNA sequence: TGTGCCAGCAGGCCCACCCAGGGGTTACCCTACAATGAGCAGTTCTTC. This codes for CASRPTQGLPYNEQFF.

On this clone: Other DNA sequences from this sample encode an identical CDR3 as well. The gene calls are TRBV28 and TRBJ1-5; D might be TRBD1 (5 bases). Per the germline V gene, CDR1 is MDHEN and CDR2 is SYDVKM. Trimming shortened V by 6 bases and J by 0 bases, and 9 bases separated the two germline ends. This CDR3 has 14 residues. The CDR3 loop reads CASRQGYSNQPQHF. DNA of the CDR3: TGTGCCAGCAGGCAGGGCTATAGCAATCAGCCCCAGCATTTT.

The chain couples TRBV11-2 to TRBJ2-6; perhaps TRBD1 as D (6 bases). The germline V and J ends were trimmed by 6 bases and 0 bases, with 21 bases remaining between them. The germline V gene encodes CDR1 SGHAT and CDR2 FQNNGV. The CDR3 length is 19 residues. The CDR3 reads CASRPGAWGAGSGANVLTF. The CDR3 region has the DNA TGTGCCAGCAGGCCAGGGGCTTGGGGTGCTGGCTCTGGGGCCAACGTCCTGACTTTC. The full variable domain, its missing parts supplied by reference TRBV11-2 and TRBJ2-6, is EAGVAQSPRYKIIEKRQSVAFWCNPISGHATLYWYQQILGQGPKLLIQFQNNGVVDDSQLPKDRFSAERLKGVDSTLKIQPAKLEDSAVYLCASRPGAWGAGSGANVLTFGAGSRLTVL.

The V and J genes are TRBV11-2 and TRBJ2-3; maybe TRBD2 (6 bases). This CDR3 is 16 amino acids long. V was shortened by 1 base and J by 1 base, with 12 bases between the two germline ends. In germline, CDR1 is SGHAT, CDR2 FQNNGV. The CDR3 protein is CASSLVAGSGTDTQYF. In DNA, the CDR3 is TGTGCCAGCAGCTTAGTTGCCGGGAGCGGCACAGATACGCAGTATTTT.

Details on this clone: This specimen includes other DNA sequences encoding the same CDR3. J is TRBJ2-7 and V is TRBV19; D unresolved. Germline V gene sequence: CDR1 LNHDA, CDR2 SQIVND (reference sequence). The CDR3 sequence is 13 residues long. V gave up 3 bases and J gave up 2 bases, with 8 bases separating them. The CDR3 loop is CASSMGRTYEQYF. DNA of the CDR3: TGTGCCAGTAGTATGGGCAGAACCTACGAGCAGTACTTC.

The count of this clone is one. This rearrangement joins TRBV29-1 to TRBJ2-3; 7 nucleotides line up with TRBD1. This CDR3 has 16 residues. Germline V lookup: CDR1 SQVTM, CDR2 ANQGSEA. With 2 bases clipped from V and 5 bases from J, the junction kept 13 bases outside the gene matches. This CDR3 reads CSVEPAQGPKLDTQYF. The CDR3 DNA is TGCAGCGTTGAACCGGCACAGGGGCCCAAGCTAGATACGCAGTATTTT.

Of note for this clone: Other DNA sequences in the same sample also yield this CDR3. The chain combines TRBV7-9 with TRBJ1-1; no clear D gene. V was trimmed by 5 bases and J by 2 bases, leaving 9 bases between them. In germline, CDR1 is SEHNR, CDR2 FQNEAQ (reference sequence). The CDR3 loop spans 13 amino acids. The CDR3 region has the DNA TGTGCCAGCAGCCCAGGATCTAACACTGAAGCTTTCTTT. This gives the protein CASSPGSNTEAFF.

The gene calls are TRBV5-6 and TRBJ1-2, with a possible D match to TRBD1 (5 bases). Per germline, CDR1 SGHDT and CDR2 YYEEEE. Trimming left V 4 bases short and J 2 bases short, with 9 bases between. The CDR3 contains 13 residues. The CDR3 loop is CASSGDPNYGYTF. CDR3 nucleotide sequence: TGTGCCAGCAGCGGGGACCCGAACTATGGCTACACCTTC.

This chain links TRBV7-9 with TRBJ1-2, with a weak D call TRBD1 (5 bases). This CDR3 region has 15 residues. Trimming removed 5 bases at V and 4 bases at J, with 17 bases between. The germline CDR1 and CDR2 sequences are SEHNR and FQNEAQ (reference sequence). As DNA, the CDR3 is TGTGCCAGCAGCCTACGGGACGGCTCAGGCTATGGCTACACCTTC. Its translation is CASSLRDGSGYGYTF.

V and J are TRBV27 and TRBJ2-1; no reliable D call. Trimming shortened V by 4 bases and J by 2 bases, and 15 bases separated the two germline ends. This CDR3 contains 16 residues. The germline gives CDR1 MNHEY, CDR2 SMNVEV (reference sequence). In DNA form, the CDR3 reads TGTGCCAGCAGTTATGGACGGCTAGGGCCCTACAATGAGCAGTTCTTC. This encodes CASSYGRLGPYNEQFF.

The J gene is TRBJ2-2, the V gene TRBV14, with D possibly TRBD2 on 7 matching bases. Germline-derived CDR1 and CDR2 are SGHDN and FVKESK. This CDR3 comprises 18 residues. V was shortened by 0 bases and J by 6 bases, with 20 bases between the two germline ends. The CDR3: CASSQDFSSGWGPGELFF. The CDR3 DNA sequence: TGTGCCAGCAGCCAAGACTTCTCTAGCGGATGGGGGCCCGGGGAGCTGTTTTTT.

V is TRBV10-3 and J is TRBJ2-7; 10 bases map to TRBD1. Trimming cost V 5 bases and J 1 base; bases outside gene matches: 5. The CDR3 is 15 residues long. Looked up from germline, CDR1 is ENHRY and CDR2 is SYGVKD. The CDR3 nucleotides are TGTGCCATCAGTTCTTGGACAGGGGGTTCCTACGAGCAGTACTTC. Its protein product is CAISSWTGGSYEQYF.

V is TRBV15 and J is TRBJ1-1; TRBD1 aligns across 9 bases. This CDR3 has 14 residues. Trimming at V came to 1 base and at J to 5 bases, leaving 2 bases not matched to a gene. Germline V gene data show CDR1 as LNHNV and CDR2 as YYDKDF (reference sequence). CDR3: CATSRVDRGTEAFF. CDR3 nucleotides: TGTGCCACCAGCAGAGTGGACAGGGGTACTGAAGCTTTCTTT.

The chain uses TRBV5-1 and TRBJ2-7; the D gene is possibly TRBD1 (6 bases). Germline values: CDR1 SGHRS, CDR2 YFSETQ. V was trimmed by 0 bases and J by 3 bases, leaving 13 bases between them. The CDR3 totals 15 residues. Here the CDR3 DNA reads TGCGCCAGCAGCTTGGTAACAGGGTATCTCTACGAGCAGTACTTC. It codes for CASSLVTGYLYEQYF.